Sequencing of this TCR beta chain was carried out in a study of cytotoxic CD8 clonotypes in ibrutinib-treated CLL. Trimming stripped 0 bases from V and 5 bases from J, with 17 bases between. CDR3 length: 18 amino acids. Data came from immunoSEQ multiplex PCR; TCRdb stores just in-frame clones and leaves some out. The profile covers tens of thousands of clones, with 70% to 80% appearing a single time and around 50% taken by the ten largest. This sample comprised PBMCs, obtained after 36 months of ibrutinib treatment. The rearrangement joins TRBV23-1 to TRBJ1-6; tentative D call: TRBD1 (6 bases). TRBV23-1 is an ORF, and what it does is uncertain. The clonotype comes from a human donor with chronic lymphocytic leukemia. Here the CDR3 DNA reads TGCGCCAGCAGTCAATCAATACGAGGCAGGGGCCATAATTCACCCCTCCACTTT. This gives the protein CASSQSIRGRGHNSPLHF.